These T cell receptor beta chains were read from a single sample in a study of shared clonotypes between healthy human individuals. Clones were read by immunoSEQ multiplex PCR, and TCRdb kept only the in-frame ones, dropping some. The data hold under 550,000 clones, with about 96% observed a single time. The sequenced sample consisted of naive CD4+ T cells sorted from blood. The receptors here all came from a woman between 25 and 40 years old in good health. Both conserved end residues are part of each CDR3. Each record gives: J gene, V gene, clone size, D gene, CDR3 protein, CDR3 DNA. D genes are given only for firm matches. Rows may omit the clone size; those that give it use once, few, many or a size class.

j_gene: TRBJ2-3; v_gene: TRBV11-2; abundance: -; d_gene: -; CDR3aa: CASSPTLLTDTQYF; CDR3nt: TGTGCCAGCAGTCCGACACTGTTAACAGATACGCAGTATTTT
j_gene: TRBJ1-1; v_gene: TRBV5-1; abundance: -; d_gene: -; CDR3aa: CASSPTGVEAFF; CDR3nt: TGCGCCAGCAGCCCCACAGGTGTTGAAGCTTTCTTT
j_gene: TRBJ2-7; v_gene: TRBV13; abundance: -; d_gene: -; CDR3aa: CASSRRPQDHEQYF; CDR3nt: TGTGCCAGCAGCAGAAGACCCCAGGACCACGAGCAGTACTTC
j_gene: TRBJ2-7; v_gene: TRBV6-1; abundance: -; d_gene: TRBD1; CDR3aa: CASTRSGTGDYEQYF; CDR3nt: TGTGCCAGCACCAGGTCCGGGACAGGGGACTACGAGCAGTACTTC
j_gene: TRBJ1-5; v_gene: TRBV19; abundance: -; d_gene: -; CDR3aa: CASSPENFKPQHF; CDR3nt: TGTGCCAGTAGCCCTGAGAACTTCAAGCCCCAGCATTTT
j_gene: TRBJ1-2; v_gene: TRBV11-2; abundance: -; d_gene: TRBD1; CDR3aa: CASSKPTGGLNYGYTF; CDR3nt: TGTGCCAGCAGTAAACCTACAGGGGGCCTTAACTATGGCTACACCTTC
j_gene: TRBJ2-7; v_gene: TRBV2; abundance: -; d_gene: TRBD1; CDR3aa: CASSEHTGGEQYF; CDR3nt: TGTGCCAGCAGTGAGCATACAGGGGGGGAGCAGTACTTC
j_gene: TRBJ2-2; v_gene: TRBV5-1; abundance: -; d_gene: -; CDR3aa: CASSFTRDTGELFF; CDR3nt: TGCGCCAGCAGCTTCACTAGGGACACCGGGGAGCTGTTTTTT
j_gene: TRBJ2-7; v_gene: TRBV10-3; abundance: -; d_gene: TRBD1; CDR3aa: CAISDGTVSYEQYF; CDR3nt: TGTGCCATCAGTGATGGGACAGTCTCCTACGAGCAGTACTTC
j_gene: TRBJ2-3; v_gene: TRBV29-1; abundance: once; d_gene: TRBD2; CDR3aa: CSVRILATSDTQYF; CDR3nt: TGCAGCGTGAGGATACTAGCGACATCAGATACGCAGTATTTT
j_gene: TRBJ2-3; v_gene: TRBV19; abundance: -; d_gene: TRBD2; CDR3aa: CASNSGTADTQYF; CDR3nt: TGTGCCAGTAATAGCGGGACGGCAGATACGCAGTATTTT
j_gene: TRBJ2-3; v_gene: TRBV6-5; abundance: -; d_gene: -; CDR3aa: CASSYVPGGNTQYF; CDR3nt: TGTGCCAGCAGTTATGTGCCAGGGGGGAATACGCAGTATTTT
j_gene: TRBJ2-1; v_gene: TRBV5-1; abundance: once; d_gene: TRBD2; CDR3aa: CASSFSGLIHEQFF; CDR3nt: TGCGCCAGCAGCTTTTCGGGACTAATCCATGAGCAGTTCTTC
j_gene: TRBJ2-1; v_gene: TRBV5-1; abundance: -; d_gene: -; CDR3aa: CASSFDNEQFF; CDR3nt: TGCGCCAGCAGCTTTGACAATGAGCAGTTCTTC
j_gene: TRBJ1-2; v_gene: TRBV28; abundance: once; d_gene: -; CDR3aa: CASSSNRANYGYTF; CDR3nt: TGTGCCAGCAGTTCGAACAGAGCTAACTATGGCTACACCTTC
j_gene: TRBJ2-7; v_gene: TRBV6-1; abundance: few; d_gene: -; CDR3aa: CASSEPYEQYF; CDR3nt: TGTGCCAGCAGTGAACCCTACGAGCAGTACTTC
j_gene: TRBJ2-7; v_gene: TRBV5-1; abundance: -; d_gene: -; CDR3aa: CASSGDTEQYF; CDR3nt: TGCGCCAGCAGCGGGGACACGGAGCAGTACTTC
j_gene: TRBJ2-4; v_gene: TRBV2; abundance: -; d_gene: -; CDR3aa: CASGLAKNIQYF; CDR3nt: TGTGCCAGCGGCCTAGCCAAAAACATTCAGTACTTC
j_gene: TRBJ2-7; v_gene: TRBV28; abundance: -; d_gene: -; CDR3aa: CASSIGRYPLRYF; CDR3nt: TGTGCCAGCAGTATCGGACGGTACCCCCTCCGGTACTTC
j_gene: TRBJ2-4; v_gene: TRBV25-1; abundance: -; d_gene: TRBD1; CDR3aa: CASSLPGQINIQYF; CDR3nt: TGTGCCAGCAGCTTACCGGGACAGATAAACATTCAGTACTTC